This T cell receptor (beta chain) emerged from a study of post-analysis software for immune sequencing data. Study-wide background: The patients showed relapsing-remitting, secondary progressive and progressive-relapsing multiple sclerosis courses. Study-level results: F measure showed strong co-clustering of same-batch samples. Patients used roughly five TRBV segments, including TRBV5-6, TRBV5-1 and TRBV20-1, more often than controls. Controls showed significantly higher normalized Chao1 diversity than did multiple sclerosis patients.

CDR1 LGHNA and CDR2 YSLEER come from the germline V gene. V shed 0 bases and J shed 2 bases, with 8 bases lying between them. The CDR3 runs to 15 residues. A word on this clonotype: Its specificity is unknown.

Unique molecular identifiers were present in the TCR beta cDNA libraries. Out of roughly 0.95 to 11 million T cells, about 520,000 cDNA molecules were generated. In TCRdb, the PCR reads were re-called with MiXCR into one record per CDR3 protein. The sample lists hundreds of thousands of distinct CDR3 sequences, just under 30% occurring once. The J gene is TRBJ2-1, the V gene TRBV4-3; D gene unclear. The sample taken for sequencing was blood. The clonotype comes from a girl between 5 and 17 years old with multiple sclerosis. CDR3 bases: TGCGCCAGCAGCCAAGAAGCAACTACCTACAATGAGCAGTTCTTC. It codes for CASSQEATTYNEQFF.